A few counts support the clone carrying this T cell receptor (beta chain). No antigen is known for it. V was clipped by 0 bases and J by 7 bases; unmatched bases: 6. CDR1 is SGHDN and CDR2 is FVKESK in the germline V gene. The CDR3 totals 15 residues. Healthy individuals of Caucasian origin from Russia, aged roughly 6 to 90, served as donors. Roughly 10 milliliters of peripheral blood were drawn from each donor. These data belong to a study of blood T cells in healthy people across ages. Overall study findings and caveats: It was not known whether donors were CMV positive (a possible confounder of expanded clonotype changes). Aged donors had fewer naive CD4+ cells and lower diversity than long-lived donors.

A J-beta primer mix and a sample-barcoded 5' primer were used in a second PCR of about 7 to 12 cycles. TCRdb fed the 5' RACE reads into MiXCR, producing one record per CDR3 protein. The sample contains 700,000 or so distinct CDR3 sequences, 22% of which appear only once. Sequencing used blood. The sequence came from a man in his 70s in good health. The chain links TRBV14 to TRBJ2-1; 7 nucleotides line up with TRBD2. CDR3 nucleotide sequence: TGTGCCAGCAGCCAAGATCTCGCGGGGGAAAATGAGCAGTTCTTC. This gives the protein CASSQDLAGENEQFF.